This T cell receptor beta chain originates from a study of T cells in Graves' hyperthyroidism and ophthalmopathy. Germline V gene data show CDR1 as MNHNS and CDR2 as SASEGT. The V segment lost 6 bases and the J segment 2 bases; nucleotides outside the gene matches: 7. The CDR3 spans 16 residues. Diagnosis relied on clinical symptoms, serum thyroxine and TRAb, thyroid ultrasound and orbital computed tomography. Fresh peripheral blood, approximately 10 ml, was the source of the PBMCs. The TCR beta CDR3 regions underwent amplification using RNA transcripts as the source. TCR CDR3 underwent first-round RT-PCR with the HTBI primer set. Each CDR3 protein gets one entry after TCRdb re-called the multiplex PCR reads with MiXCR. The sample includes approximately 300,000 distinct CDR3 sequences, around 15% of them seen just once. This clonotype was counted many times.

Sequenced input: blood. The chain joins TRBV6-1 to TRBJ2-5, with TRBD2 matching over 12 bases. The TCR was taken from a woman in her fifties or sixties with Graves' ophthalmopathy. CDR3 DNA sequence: TGTGCCAGCAGGCCTAGCGGGAGGGCCCCGCAAGAGACCCAGTACTTC. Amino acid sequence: CASRPSGRAPQETQYF.